What follows are 2 T cell receptor beta chains derived from one specimen sequenced in a study of cytomegalovirus exposure and HLA in healthy donors. The PCR used 60 Vbeta and 13 Jbeta primers. Produced via immunoSEQ multiplex PCR; TCRdb's table is partial and in-frame only. Here the sample spans tens of thousands of clones, approximately 83% being singletons. Sample: PBMCs. The receptor set was obtained from a man aged 50-60 years in good health and CMV-seronegative.

The chain couples TRBV6-1 to TRBJ2-1; TRBD1 matches 7 bases. CDR1 and CDR2 from the germline V gene are MNHNS and SASEGT. The CDR3 sequence is 15 residues long. J gave up 2 bases and V 5 bases, and 6 bases lay outside the gene matches. CDR3 sequence: CASSRRTGPYNEQFF. The CDR3, as DNA: TGTGCCAGCAGTAGAAGGACAGGACCCTACAATGAGCAGTTCTTC.

The chain is built from TRBV2 and TRBJ2-5, with TRBD2 as a possible D gene (5 bases). The V gene lost 1 base and the J gene lost 4 bases, with 13 bases spanning the gap. The CDR3 covers 15 residues. The V gene's germline CDR1 is SNHLY and CDR2 FYNNEI. DNA of the CDR3: TGTGCCAGCAGTGAAGAAGTGGGGAGTGGAGAGACCCAGTACTTC. Translation: CASSEEVGSGETQYF.